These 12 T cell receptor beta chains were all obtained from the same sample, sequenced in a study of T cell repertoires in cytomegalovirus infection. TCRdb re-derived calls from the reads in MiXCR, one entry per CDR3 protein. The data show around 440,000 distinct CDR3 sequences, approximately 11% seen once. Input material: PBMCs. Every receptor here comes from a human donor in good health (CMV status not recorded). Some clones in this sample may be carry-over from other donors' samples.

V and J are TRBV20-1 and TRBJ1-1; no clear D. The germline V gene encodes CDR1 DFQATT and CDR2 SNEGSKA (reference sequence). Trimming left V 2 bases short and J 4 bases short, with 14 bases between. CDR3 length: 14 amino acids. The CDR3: CSARWWAMITEAFF. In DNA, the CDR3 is TGCAGTGCTAGATGGTGGGCGATGATCACTGAAGCTTTCTTT.

For the CDR3, the DNA is TGCAGTGCTAGAGATAAGGCGGGGGGGGCTTACGAGCAGTACTTC. Translating it yields CSARDKAGGAYEQYF. V gene TRBV20-1 combines with J gene TRBJ2-7, with 9 positions matching TRBD2. Germline V gene data show CDR1 as DFQATT and CDR2 as SNEGSKA (reference sequence). CDR3 size: 15 residues. The V gene end was trimmed by 0 bases and the J gene end by 4 bases; junction bases not matched to a gene: 7.

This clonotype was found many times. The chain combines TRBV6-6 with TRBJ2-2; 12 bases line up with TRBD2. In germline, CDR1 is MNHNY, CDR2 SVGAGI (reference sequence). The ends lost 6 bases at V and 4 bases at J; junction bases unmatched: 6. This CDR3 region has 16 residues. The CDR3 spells CASSIPSGGGTGELFF. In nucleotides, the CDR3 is TGTGCCAGCAGCATACCTAGCGGGGGGGGCACCGGGGAGCTGTTTTTT.

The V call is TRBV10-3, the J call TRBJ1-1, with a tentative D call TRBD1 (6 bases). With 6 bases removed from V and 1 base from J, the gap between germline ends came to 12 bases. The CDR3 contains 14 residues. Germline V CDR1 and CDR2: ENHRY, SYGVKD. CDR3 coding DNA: TGTGCCATCAGCCACGACAGGCAGAACACTGAAGCTTTCTTT. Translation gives CAISHDRQNTEAFF.

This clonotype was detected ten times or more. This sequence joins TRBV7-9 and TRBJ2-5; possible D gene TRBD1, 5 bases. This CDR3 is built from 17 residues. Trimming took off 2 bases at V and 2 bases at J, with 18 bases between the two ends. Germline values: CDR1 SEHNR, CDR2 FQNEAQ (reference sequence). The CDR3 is CASSLSSGALVQETQYF. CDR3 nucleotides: TGTGCCAGCAGCTTATCATCTGGGGCATTGGTTCAAGAGACCCAGTACTTC.

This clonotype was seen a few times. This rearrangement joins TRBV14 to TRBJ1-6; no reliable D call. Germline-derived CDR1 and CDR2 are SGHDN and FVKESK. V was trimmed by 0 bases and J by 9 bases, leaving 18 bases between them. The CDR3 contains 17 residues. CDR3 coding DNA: TGTGCCAGCAGCCAAGACCTCCCCGGACTGCTTTCTTCACCCCTCCACTTT. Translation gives CASSQDLPGLLSSPLHF.

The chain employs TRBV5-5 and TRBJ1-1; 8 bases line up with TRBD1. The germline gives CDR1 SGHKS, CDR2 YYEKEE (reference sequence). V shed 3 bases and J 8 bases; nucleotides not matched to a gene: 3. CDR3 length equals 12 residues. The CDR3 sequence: CASSWTGSEAFF. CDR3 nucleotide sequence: TGTGCCAGCAGCTGGACAGGGAGCGAAGCTTTCTTT. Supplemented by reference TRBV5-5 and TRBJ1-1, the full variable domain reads DAGVTQSPTHLIKTRGQQVTLRCSPISGHKSVSWYQQVLGQGPQFIFQYYEKEERGRGNFPDRFSARQFPNYSSELNVNALLLGDSALYLCASSWTGSEAFFGQGTRLTVV.

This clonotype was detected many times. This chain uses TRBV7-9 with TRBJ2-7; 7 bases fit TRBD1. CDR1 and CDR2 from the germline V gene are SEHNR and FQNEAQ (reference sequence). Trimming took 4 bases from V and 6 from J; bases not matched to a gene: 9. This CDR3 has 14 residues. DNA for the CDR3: TGTGCCAGCAGCTCGCCCAGGCAGGGGGTCGAGCAGTACTTC. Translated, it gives CASSSPRQGVEQYF.

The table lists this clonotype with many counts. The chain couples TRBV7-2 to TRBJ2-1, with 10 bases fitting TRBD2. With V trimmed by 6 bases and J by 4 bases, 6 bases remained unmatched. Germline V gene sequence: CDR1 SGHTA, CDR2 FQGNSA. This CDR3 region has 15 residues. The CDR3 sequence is CASRFTSGIYNEQFF. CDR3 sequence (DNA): TGTGCCAGCAGGTTTACTAGCGGGATTTACAATGAGCAGTTCTTC. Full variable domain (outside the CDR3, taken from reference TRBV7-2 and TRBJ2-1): GAGVSQSPSNKVTEKGKDVELRCDPISGHTALYWYRQSLGQGLEFLIYFQGNSAPDKSGLPSDRFSAERTGGSVSTLTIQRTQQEDSAVYLCASRFTSGIYNEQFFGPGTRLTVL.

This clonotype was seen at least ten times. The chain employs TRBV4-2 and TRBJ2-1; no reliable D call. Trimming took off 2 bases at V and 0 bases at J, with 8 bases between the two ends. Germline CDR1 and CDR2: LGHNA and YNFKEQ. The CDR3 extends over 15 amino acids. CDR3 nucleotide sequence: TGTGCCAGCAGCCAATCTACGAGCTCCTACAATGAGCAGTTCTTC. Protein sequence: CASSQSTSSYNEQFF.

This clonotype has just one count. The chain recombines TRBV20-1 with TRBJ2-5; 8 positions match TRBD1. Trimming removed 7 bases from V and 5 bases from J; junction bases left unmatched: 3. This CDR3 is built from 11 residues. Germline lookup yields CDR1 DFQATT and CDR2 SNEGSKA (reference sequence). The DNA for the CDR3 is TGCAGTGTTCAGGGGGCTGAGACCCAGTACTTC. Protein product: CSVQGAETQYF.

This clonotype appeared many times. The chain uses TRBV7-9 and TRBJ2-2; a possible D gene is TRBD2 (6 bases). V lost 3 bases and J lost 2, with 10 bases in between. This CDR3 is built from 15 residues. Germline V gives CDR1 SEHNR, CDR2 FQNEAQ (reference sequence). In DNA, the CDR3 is TGTGCCAGCAGCTTTCAAGGACTAAACACCGGGGAGCTGTTTTTT. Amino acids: CASSFQGLNTGELFF.